This TCR beta chain was profiled in a study of response to subunit inactivated influenza vaccine. CDR1 is MNHNS, CDR2 SASEGT, per germline. J gave up 4 bases and V 6 bases, and 4 bases lay outside the gene matches. This CDR3 is built from 13 residues. Study-level points and caveats: Every seasonal influenza vaccination brings in few new T cells, the authors suggested.

This clonotype was seen a handful of times. Its antigen is still unknown. Via MiXCR, TCRdb re-called the RT-PCR reads, giving one row per CDR3 protein. The top ten clones hold around 10% of a sample with about 700,000 distinct CDR3 sequences, about 15% of them seen once. The sequence came from a man in his fifties or sixties who received an inactivated influenza vaccine. This sequence joins TRBV6-1 and TRBJ2-5, with 8 bases matching TRBD2. The sample was PBMCs from blood, taken roughly 12 days after vaccination. The CDR3 region is CASRRSGGETQYF. CDR3 sequence (DNA): TGTGCCAGCAGACGGAGCGGGGGAGAGACCCAGTACTTC.